The sequence of this T cell receptor (beta chain) was determined in a study of identical twins. MiXCR, run by TCRdb on the 5' RACE reads, gives a single entry per CDR3 protein. The sample holds fewer than 900,000 distinct CDR3 sequences; 18% are singletons and the top ten take 10% to 15%. V gave up 7 bases and J gave up 5 bases, with 18 bases separating them. Germline loops: CDR1 SQVTM, CDR2 ANQGSEA. This CDR3 comprises 14 residues. These same data were also listed under a study on T cells expressing NK-cell markers.

The TCR sequence derives from a woman aged 18-30 years in good health. The sample taken for sequencing was PBMCs. This chain uses TRBV29-1 with TRBJ2-1; a possible D gene is TRBD1 (6 bases). The CDR3 DNA follows: TGCAGCGCTTTACCCGGGACACTGGACAATGAGCAGTTCTTC. Its protein product is CSALPGTLDNEQFF.